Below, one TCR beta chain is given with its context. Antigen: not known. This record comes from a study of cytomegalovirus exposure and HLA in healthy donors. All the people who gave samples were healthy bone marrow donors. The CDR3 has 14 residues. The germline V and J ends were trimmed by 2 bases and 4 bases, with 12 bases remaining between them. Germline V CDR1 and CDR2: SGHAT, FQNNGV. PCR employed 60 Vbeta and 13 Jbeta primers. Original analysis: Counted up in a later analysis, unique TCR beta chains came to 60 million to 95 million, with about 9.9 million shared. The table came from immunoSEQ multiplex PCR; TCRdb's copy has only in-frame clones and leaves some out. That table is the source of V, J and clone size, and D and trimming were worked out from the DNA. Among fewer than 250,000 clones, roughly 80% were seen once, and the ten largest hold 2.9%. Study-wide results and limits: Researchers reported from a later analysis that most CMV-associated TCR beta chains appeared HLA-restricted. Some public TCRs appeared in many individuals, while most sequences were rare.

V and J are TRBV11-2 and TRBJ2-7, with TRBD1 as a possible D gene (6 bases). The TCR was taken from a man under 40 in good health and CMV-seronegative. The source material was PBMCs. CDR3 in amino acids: CASSLSTGPYEQYF. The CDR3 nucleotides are TGTGCCAGCAGCTTATCTACAGGGCCGTACGAGCAGTACTTC.